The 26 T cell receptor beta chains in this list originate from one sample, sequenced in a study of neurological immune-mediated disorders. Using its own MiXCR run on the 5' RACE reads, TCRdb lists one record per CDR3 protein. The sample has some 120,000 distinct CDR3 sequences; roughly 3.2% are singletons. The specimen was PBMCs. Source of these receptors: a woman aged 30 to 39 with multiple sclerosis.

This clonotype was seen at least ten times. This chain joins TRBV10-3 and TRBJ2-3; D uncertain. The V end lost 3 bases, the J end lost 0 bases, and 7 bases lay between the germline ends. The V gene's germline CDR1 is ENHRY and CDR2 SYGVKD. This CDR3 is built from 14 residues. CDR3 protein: CAISEGLSTDTQYF. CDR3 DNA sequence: TGTGCCATCAGTGAAGGCCTGAGCACAGATACGCAGTATTTT.

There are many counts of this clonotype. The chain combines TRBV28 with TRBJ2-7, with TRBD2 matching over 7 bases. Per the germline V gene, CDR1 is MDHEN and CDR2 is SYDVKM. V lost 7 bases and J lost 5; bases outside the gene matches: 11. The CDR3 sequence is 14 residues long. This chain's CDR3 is CASKRGGPIDEQYF. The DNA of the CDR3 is TGTGCCAGCAAAAGGGGAGGGCCGATCGACGAGCAGTACTTC.

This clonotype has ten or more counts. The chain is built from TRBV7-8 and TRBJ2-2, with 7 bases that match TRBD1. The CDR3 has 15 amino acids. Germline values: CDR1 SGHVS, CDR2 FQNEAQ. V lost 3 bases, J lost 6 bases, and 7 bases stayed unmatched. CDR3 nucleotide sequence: TGTGCCAGCAGCTTTCTGGTGACAGGGTCCGGGGAGCTGTTTTTT. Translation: CASSFLVTGSGELFF.

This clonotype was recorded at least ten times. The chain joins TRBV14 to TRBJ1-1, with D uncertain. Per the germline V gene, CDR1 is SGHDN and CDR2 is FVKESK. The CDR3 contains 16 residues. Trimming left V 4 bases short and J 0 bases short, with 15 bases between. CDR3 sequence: CASSPEPDGLNTEAFF. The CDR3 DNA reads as TGTGCCAGCAGCCCAGAACCGGATGGATTGAACACTGAAGCTTTCTTT. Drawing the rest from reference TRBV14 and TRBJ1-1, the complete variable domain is EAGVTQFPSHSVIEKGQTVTLRCDPISGHDNLYWYRRVMGKEIKFLLHFVKESKQDESGMPNNRFLAERTGGTYSTLKVQPAELEDSGVYFCASSPEPDGLNTEAFFGQGTRLTVV.

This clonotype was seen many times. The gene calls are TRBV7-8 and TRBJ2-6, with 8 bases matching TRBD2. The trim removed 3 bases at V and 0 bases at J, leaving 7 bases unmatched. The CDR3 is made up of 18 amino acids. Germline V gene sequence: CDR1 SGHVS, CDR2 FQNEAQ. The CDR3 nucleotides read TGTGCCAGCAGCTTGTCGGGACTAGACTTCTCTGGGGCCAACGTCCTGACTTTC. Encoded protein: CASSLSGLDFSGANVLTF.

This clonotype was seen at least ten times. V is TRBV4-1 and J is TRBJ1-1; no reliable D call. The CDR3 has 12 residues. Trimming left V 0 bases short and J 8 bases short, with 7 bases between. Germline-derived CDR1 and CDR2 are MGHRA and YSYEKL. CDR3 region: CASSQEGEEAFF. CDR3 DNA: TGCGCCAGCAGCCAAGAAGGAGAGGAAGCTTTCTTT.

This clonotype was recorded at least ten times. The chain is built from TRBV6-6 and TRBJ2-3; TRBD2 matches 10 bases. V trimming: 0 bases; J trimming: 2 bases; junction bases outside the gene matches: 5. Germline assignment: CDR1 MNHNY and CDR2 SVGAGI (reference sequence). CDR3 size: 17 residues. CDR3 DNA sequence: TGTGCCAGCAGTTACTCGAAACTAGCGGGACCCACAGATACGCAGTATTTT. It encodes CASSYSKLAGPTDTQYF.

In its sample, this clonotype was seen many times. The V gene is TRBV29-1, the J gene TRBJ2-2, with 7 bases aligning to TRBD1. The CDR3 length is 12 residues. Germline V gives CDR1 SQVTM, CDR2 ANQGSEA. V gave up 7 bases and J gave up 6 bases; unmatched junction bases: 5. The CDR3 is CSAQTGPGELFF. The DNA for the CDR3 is TGCAGCGCCCAGACAGGGCCCGGGGAGCTGTTTTTT.

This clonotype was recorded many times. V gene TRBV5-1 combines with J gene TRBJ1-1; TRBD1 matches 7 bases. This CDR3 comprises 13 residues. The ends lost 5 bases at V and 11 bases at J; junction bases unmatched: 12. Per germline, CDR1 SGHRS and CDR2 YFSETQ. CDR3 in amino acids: CASRAHTGDEAFF. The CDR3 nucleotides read TGCGCCAGCAGGGCCCATACAGGGGATGAGGCTTTCTTT.

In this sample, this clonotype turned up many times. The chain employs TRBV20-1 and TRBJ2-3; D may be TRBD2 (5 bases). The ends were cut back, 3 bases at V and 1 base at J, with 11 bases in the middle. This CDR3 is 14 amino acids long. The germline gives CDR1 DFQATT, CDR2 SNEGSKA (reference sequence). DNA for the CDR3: TGCAGTGCTAGGAGGGAATGGGGCACAGATACGCAGTATTTT. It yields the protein CSARREWGTDTQYF.

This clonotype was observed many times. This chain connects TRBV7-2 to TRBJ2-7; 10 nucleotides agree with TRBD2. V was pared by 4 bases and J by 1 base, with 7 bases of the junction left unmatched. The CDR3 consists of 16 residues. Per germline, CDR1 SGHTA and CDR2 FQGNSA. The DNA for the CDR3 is TGTGCCAGCAGCTCCGGACTAGCGGCGACTTCCTACGAGCAGTACTTC. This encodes CASSSGLAATSYEQYF.

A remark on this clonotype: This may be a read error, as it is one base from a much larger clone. CDR3 in amino acids: CSASFGGAKKIQYF. The CDR3 DNA reads TGCAGTGCTAGTTTCGGGGGAGCCAAAAAAATTCAGTACTTC. This sequence joins TRBV20-1 and TRBJ2-4, with a tentative D call TRBD2 (6 bases). CDR3 length equals 14 residues. Germline V gene data show CDR1 as DFQATT and CDR2 as SNEGSKA (reference sequence).

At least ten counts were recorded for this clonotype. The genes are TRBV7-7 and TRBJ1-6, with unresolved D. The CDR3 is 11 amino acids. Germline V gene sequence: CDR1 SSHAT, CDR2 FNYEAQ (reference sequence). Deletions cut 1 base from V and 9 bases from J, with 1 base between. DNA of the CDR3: TGTGCCAGCAGCTTAGTTTCACCCCTCCACTTT. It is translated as CASSLVSPLHF.

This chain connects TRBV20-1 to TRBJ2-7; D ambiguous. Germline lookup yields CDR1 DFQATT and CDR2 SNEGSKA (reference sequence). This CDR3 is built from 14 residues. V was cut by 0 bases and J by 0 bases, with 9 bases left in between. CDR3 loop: CSARELYSSYEQYF. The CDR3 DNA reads TGCAGTGCTAGAGAACTGTACAGCTCCTACGAGCAGTACTTC.

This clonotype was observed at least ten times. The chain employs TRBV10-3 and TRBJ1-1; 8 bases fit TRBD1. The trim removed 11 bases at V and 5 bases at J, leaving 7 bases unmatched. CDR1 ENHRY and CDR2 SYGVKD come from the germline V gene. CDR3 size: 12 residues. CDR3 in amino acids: CAATQGATEAFF. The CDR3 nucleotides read TGTGCCGCGACTCAGGGGGCTACTGAAGCTTTCTTT.

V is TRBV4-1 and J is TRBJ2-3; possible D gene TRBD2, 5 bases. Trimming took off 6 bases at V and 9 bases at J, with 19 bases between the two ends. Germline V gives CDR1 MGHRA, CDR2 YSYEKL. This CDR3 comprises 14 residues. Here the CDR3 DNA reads TGCGCCAGCAGGGACTTACTAGGTTCCGGGACGCAGTATTTT. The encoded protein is CASRDLLGSGTQYF.

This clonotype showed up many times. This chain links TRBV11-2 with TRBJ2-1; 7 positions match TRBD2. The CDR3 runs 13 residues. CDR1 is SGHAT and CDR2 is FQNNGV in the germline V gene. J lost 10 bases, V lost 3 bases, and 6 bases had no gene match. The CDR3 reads CASSLNLADEQFF. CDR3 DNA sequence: TGTGCCAGCAGCTTGAACCTAGCGGACGAGCAGTTCTTC.

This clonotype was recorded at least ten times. The CDR3 reads CASSKAATNEKLFF. The CDR3, as DNA: TGTGCCAGCAGCAAGGCAGCAACTAATGAAAAACTGTTTTTT. The rearrangement uses TRBV5-5 and TRBJ1-4; D is unclear. V dropped 4 bases and J dropped 0 bases, with 7 bases sitting between them. The CDR3 contains 14 residues. CDR1 SGHKS and CDR2 YYEKEE come from the germline V gene (reference sequence).

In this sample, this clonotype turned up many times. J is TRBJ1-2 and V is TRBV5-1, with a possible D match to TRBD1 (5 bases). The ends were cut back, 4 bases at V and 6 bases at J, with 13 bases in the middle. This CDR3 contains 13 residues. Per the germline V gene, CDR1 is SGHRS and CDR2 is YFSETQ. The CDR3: CASSRDGLNGYTF. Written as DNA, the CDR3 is TGCGCCAGCAGCCGGGACGGATTAAATGGCTACACCTTC.

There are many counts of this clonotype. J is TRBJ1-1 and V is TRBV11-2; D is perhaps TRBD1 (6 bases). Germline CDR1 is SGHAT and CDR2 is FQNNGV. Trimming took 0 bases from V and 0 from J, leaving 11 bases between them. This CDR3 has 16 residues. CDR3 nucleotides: TGTGCCAGCAGCTTAGAATTCGGACAGATGAACACTGAAGCTTTCTTT. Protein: CASSLEFGQMNTEAFF.

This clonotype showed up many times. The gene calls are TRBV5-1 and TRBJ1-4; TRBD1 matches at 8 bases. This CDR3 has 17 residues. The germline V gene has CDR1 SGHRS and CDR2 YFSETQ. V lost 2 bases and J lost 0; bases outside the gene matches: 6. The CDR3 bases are TGCGCCAGCAGCTTACGGGACAGGACTACAACTAATGAAAAACTGTTTTTT. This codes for CASSLRDRTTTNEKLFF.

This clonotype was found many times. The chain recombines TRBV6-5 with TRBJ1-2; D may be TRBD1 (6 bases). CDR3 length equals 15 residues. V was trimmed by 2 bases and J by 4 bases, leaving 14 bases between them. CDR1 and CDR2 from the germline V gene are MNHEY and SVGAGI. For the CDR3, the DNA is TGTGCCAGCAGTTACGTCCCAGGGACACTCTATGGCTACACCTTC. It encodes CASSYVPGTLYGYTF.

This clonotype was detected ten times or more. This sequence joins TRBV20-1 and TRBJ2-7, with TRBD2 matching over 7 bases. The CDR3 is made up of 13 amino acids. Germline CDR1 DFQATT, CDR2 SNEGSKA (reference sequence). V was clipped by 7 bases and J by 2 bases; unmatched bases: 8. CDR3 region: CSVRGEGTYEQYF. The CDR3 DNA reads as TGCAGTGTACGGGGGGAGGGGACCTACGAGCAGTACTTC.

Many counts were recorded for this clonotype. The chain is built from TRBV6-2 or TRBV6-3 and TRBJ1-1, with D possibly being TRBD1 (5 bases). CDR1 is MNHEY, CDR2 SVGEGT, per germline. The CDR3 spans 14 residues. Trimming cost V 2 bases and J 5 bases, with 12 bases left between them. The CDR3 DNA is TGTGCCAGCAGTTACGCAGGGATGGGGACTGAAGCTTTCTTT. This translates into CASSYAGMGTEAFF.

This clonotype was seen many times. CDR3 residues: CSVVKDSTDTQYF. DNA for the CDR3: TGCAGCGTTGTGAAAGACAGCACAGATACGCAGTATTTT. V and J are TRBV29-1 and TRBJ2-3, with D unresolved. Germline V gene data show CDR1 as SQVTM and CDR2 as ANQGSEA. Trimming stripped 4 bases from V and 0 bases from J, with 8 bases between. This CDR3 comprises 13 residues.

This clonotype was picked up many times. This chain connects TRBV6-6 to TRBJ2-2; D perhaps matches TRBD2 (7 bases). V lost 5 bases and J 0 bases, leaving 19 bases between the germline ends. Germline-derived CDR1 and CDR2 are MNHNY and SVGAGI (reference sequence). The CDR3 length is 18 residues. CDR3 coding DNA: TGTGCCAGCAGTCTTTTAGGGGGGGCAGCTTCGAACACCGGGGAGCTGTTTTTT. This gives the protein CASSLLGGAASNTGELFF.